Following are 16 T cell receptor beta chains from one sample sequenced in a study of shared clonotypes between healthy human individuals. The protocol was immunoSEQ multiplex PCR, while the TCRdb copy is restricted to in-frame clones and leaves out a portion. The sample has around 1.1 million clones, roughly 80% seen once. Material: memory CD4+ T cells from PBMCs. The subset was: CD45RA-negative fraction. These receptors all stem from a man aged 18-30 years in good health. Some clones in this sample may be carry-over from other donors' samples.

This chain links TRBV7-8 with TRBJ2-2, with 11 bases identical to TRBD2. The CDR3 spans 17 residues. V gave up 6 bases and J gave up 5 bases; unmatched junction bases: 11. Germline CDR1 is SGHVS and CDR2 is FQNEAQ. CDR3 sequence: CASRPNRLAGMTGELFF. CDR3 coding DNA: TGTGCCAGCAGGCCAAATAGACTAGCGGGAATGACCGGGGAGCTGTTTTTT.

Here the CDR3 DNA reads TGTGCCACCAGCAGATGGGGACAGGGAGGTGAAAAACTGTTTTTT. It encodes CATSRWGQGGEKLFF. This chain connects TRBV15 to TRBJ1-4; 9 positions agree with TRBD1. The CDR3 loop spans 15 amino acids. The junction had 5 bases not matched to a gene; V was cut back by 2 bases and J by 7 bases. The germline CDR1 and CDR2 sequences are LNHNV and YYDKDF (reference sequence).

This clone has more than one count but fewer than ten. Different DNA sequences within this sample yield the same CDR3. This chain joins TRBV5-1 and TRBJ2-3, with 8 bases fitting TRBD1. Trimming at V came to 0 bases and at J to 6 bases, leaving 0 bases not matched to a gene. This CDR3 has 13 amino acids. Germline CDR1 and CDR2: SGHRS and YFSETQ. The CDR3 loop reads CASSLDRGDTQYF. CDR3 nucleotides: TGCGCCAGCAGCTTGGACAGGGGGGATACGCAGTATTTT. Filled out from reference TRBV5-1 and TRBJ2-3, the complete variable domain reads KAGVTQTPRYLIKTRGQQVTLSCSPISGHRSVSWYQQTPGQGLQFLFEYFSETQRNKGNFPGRFSGRQFSNSRSEMNVSTLELGDSALYLCASSLDRGDTQYFGPGTRLTVL.

In its sample, this clone was seen many times. Distinct nucleotide sequences in the sample also encode this CDR3. The chain carries TRBV29-1 and TRBJ1-1, with 8 bases lining up with TRBD1. The length of the CDR3 is 13 residues. Losses at the gene ends were 7 bases for V and 0 bases for J; bases not matched to a gene: 4. Germline CDR1 SQVTM, CDR2 ANQGSEA. The CDR3 is CSAGQGMNTEAFF. The CDR3 nucleotides read TGCAGCGCAGGACAGGGAATGAACACTGAAGCTTTCTTT.

This sequence joins TRBV5-1 and TRBJ2-1, with 7 bases identical to TRBD2. V shed 3 bases, J shed 5 bases, and the junction held 11 bases outside the gene matches. Per the germline V gene, CDR1 is SGHRS and CDR2 is YFSETQ. This CDR3 contains 16 residues. The CDR3 nucleotides are TGCGCCAGCAGCTGGTTGTGGCTAGCGGAAAACAATGAGCAGTTCTTC. This encodes CASSWLWLAENNEQFF.

The rearrangement joins TRBV7-9 to TRBJ1-1; D is possibly TRBD1 (5 bases). V lost 4 bases to trimming and J lost 2 bases, with 17 bases between them. CDR1 and CDR2 (germline): SEHNR, FQNEAQ (reference sequence). There are 16 residues in the CDR3. The chain's CDR3 is CASSSQNTRGNTEAFF. In DNA, the CDR3 is TGTGCCAGCAGCTCCCAGAATACAAGGGGCAACACTGAAGCTTTCTTT.

This chain links TRBV11-2 with TRBJ2-1; 9 positions match TRBD2. V lost 3 bases and J lost 5; bases outside the gene matches: 8. Looked up from germline, CDR1 is SGHAT and CDR2 is FQNNGV. The CDR3 is made up of 16 amino acids. This CDR3 is CASSFSSSGENNEQFF. CDR3 DNA sequence: TGTGCCAGCAGCTTCTCTTCTAGCGGGGAAAACAATGAGCAGTTCTTC.

The table lists this clone with a few counts. The chain joins TRBV5-1 to TRBJ2-1; the match to TRBD2 covers 9 bases. Germline assignment: CDR1 SGHRS and CDR2 YFSETQ. This CDR3 contains 16 residues. With V trimmed by 0 bases and J by 0 bases, 1 base remained unmatched. As DNA, the CDR3 is TGCGCCAGCAGCTTGGGCGGGAGGGCCTCCTACAATGAGCAGTTCTTC. It specifies CASSLGGRASYNEQFF.

This sequence joins TRBV6-6 and TRBJ2-7; tentatively, D is TRBD2 (5 bases). CDR3 length equals 13 residues. With 7 bases removed from V and 3 bases from J, the gap between germline ends came to 13 bases. Germline V gene data show CDR1 as MNHNY and CDR2 as SVGAGI (reference sequence). CDR3 loop: CASIPSEGYEQYF. In DNA form, the CDR3 reads TGTGCCAGCATTCCAAGCGAGGGCTACGAGCAGTACTTC.

This clone was counted between two and nine times. The V call is TRBV19, the J call TRBJ1-5, with 8 nucleotides matching TRBD1. After removal of 3 bases from V and 3 bases from J, the junction contained 13 bases not matched to a gene. CDR1 is LNHDA and CDR2 is SQIVND in the germline V gene (reference sequence). The CDR3 extends over 18 amino acids. The CDR3 sequence: CASSIAYYRGGPNQPQHF. In DNA, the CDR3 is TGTGCCAGTAGTATCGCCTATTACAGGGGGGGACCCAATCAGCCCCAGCATTTT.

The chain carries TRBV7-3 and TRBJ1-2; no firm D call. Germline CDR1 is SGHTA and CDR2 is FQGTGA. Trimming cost V 4 bases and J 5 bases, with 11 bases left between them. The CDR3 length is 13 residues. The CDR3 region is CASSSGDWYGYTF. CDR3 bases: TGTGCCAGCAGCTCAGGAGACTGGTATGGCTACACCTTC. The variable domain in full, with the rest retrieved from reference TRBV7-3 and TRBJ1-2, is GAGVSQTPSNKVTEKGKYVELRCDPISGHTALYWYRQSLGQGPEFLIYFQGTGAADDSGLPNDRFFAVRPEGSVSTLKIQRTERGDSAVYLCASSSGDWYGYTFGSGTRLTVV.

This clone was found many times. Other DNA sequences in the sample encode the same CDR3. V gene TRBV28 combines with J gene TRBJ2-2, with D perhaps matching TRBD1 or TRBD2 (5 bases each). Trimming shortened V by 6 bases and J by 0 bases, and 8 bases separated the two germline ends. CDR3 length equals 14 residues. Germline loops: CDR1 MDHEN, CDR2 SYDVKM. This chain's CDR3 is CASSGTANTGELFF. In DNA, the CDR3 is TGTGCCAGCAGCGGGACGGCGAACACCGGGGAGCTGTTTTTT.

This rearrangement joins TRBV5-5 to TRBJ1-5, with 8 nucleotides matching TRBD1. This CDR3 region has 14 residues. V dropped 6 bases and J dropped 2; count of bases not matched to a gene: 4. CDR1 SGHKS and CDR2 YYEKEE come from the germline V gene (reference sequence). The CDR3: CASIPGQGNQPQHF. The CDR3 coding sequence is TGTGCCAGCATCCCGGGACAGGGCAATCAGCCCCAGCATTTT. Supplemented by reference TRBV5-5 and TRBJ1-5, the full variable domain reads DAGVTQSPTHLIKTRGQQVTLRCSPISGHKSVSWYQQVLGQGPQFIFQYYEKEERGRGNFPDRFSARQFPNYSSELNVNALLLGDSALYLCASIPGQGNQPQHFGDGTRLSIL.

Of note for this clone: In the same sample, other DNA sequences code for this CDR3. The genes are TRBV6-1 and TRBJ1-1; D gene ambiguous. The ends were cut back, 1 base at V and 5 bases at J, with 8 bases in the middle. The CDR3 extends over 13 amino acids. Germline V gene data show CDR1 as MNHNS and CDR2 as SASEGT. CDR3 protein: CASSEGRSTEAFF. For the CDR3, the DNA is TGTGCCAGCAGTGAAGGGAGGAGTACTGAAGCTTTCTTT.

V gene TRBV7-2 combines with J gene TRBJ2-1; the match to TRBD2 covers 12 bases. The germline V gene encodes CDR1 SGHTA and CDR2 FQGNSA. CDR3 length: 17 amino acids. V lost 5 bases to trimming and J lost 2 bases; unmatched junction nucleotides: 7. The CDR3 DNA sequence: TGTGCCAGCAGCCGACTAGCGGGAGTCATACCCTACAATGAGCAGTTCTTC. Protein: CASSRLAGVIPYNEQFF.

The V and J genes are TRBV28 and TRBJ2-1; no firm D call. This CDR3 comprises 11 residues. V was shortened by 10 bases and J by 9 bases, with 13 bases between the two germline ends. Germline-derived CDR1 and CDR2 are MDHEN and SYDVKM. The CDR3 coding sequence is TGTGCCACGTCTATATGGGGTGAGCAGTTCTTC. Its protein is CATSIWGEQFF.